Described below is a single T cell receptor (beta chain) sequence and its context. The time point denotes: pre-treatment sample, taken before nivolumab and TIL therapy. The tumor samples were excised metastases, mostly pleural nodules or supraclavicular lymph nodes. Patients then received nivolumab; progressors got lymphodepletion, TIL and IL-2. The immunoSEQ assay was v3. Here immunoSEQ multiplex PCR was the method, and the copy in TCRdb shows in-frame clones only, minus some. The sample holds thousands of clones; less than 85% are singletons and the top ten take around 7.3%. This entry comes from a study of TIL therapy for anti-PD-1-resistant metastatic lung cancer. V trimming: 2 bases; J trimming: 4 bases; junction bases outside the gene matches: 6. Germline V gene sequence: CDR1 MNHEY, CDR2 SVGAGI. The CDR3 sequence is 15 residues long.

The receptor was isolated from a person between 25 and 79 years old with non-small cell lung cancer. The chain uses TRBV6-5 and TRBJ2-7; 9 bases map to TRBD1. Sequences were derived from tumor tissue, sampled at baseline. In DNA, the CDR3 is TGTGCCAGCAGTTACACCGGACAGGGGTCATACGAGCAGTACTTC. Protein product: CASSYTGQGSYEQYF.